This T cell receptor (delta chain) was captured by sequencing in a study of fetal and pediatric gammadelta thymocytes (dated 2022 in TCRdb). At the level of the whole study: The bulk gammadelta thymocyte repertoires, which combined previously published data with newly generated, unpublished data, were used to reinforce a single-cell study of gammadelta thymocyte development. To increase subject numbers and strengthen the CDR3 publicity analysis, bulk TCR repertoire data were added. Bulk gammadelta thymocyte repertoires combined previously published data (refs 27,28) with unpublished data. In total, the bulk gammadelta thymocyte repertoire set covered around ten subjects, made up of 7 pediatric thymus donors and 3 fetal thymus donors. Results and caveats for the whole study, not just this receptor: Compared with post-natal repertoires, fetal gammadelta thymocyte repertoires had previously been reported to be enriched for TRDV2, TRGV8 and TRGV9 usage, low N additions and public CDR3s.

In the germline V gene, CDR1 corresponds to GEAIGNYY and CDR2 to EKD. From the cysteine through the phenylalanine, the CDR3 covers 16 amino acids. CDR3 DNA only is kept here, 48 bases in frame from base 1. For this chain, trimming is 2 bases at the V end and 2 bases at the J end, and the number of junction bases without a gene match is 10. As for this clone: Its specific antigen is unknown. This likely came from a read error, as a far larger clone is one base away. The same CDR3 is also encoded by other DNA sequences in this sample.

Thymocytes were stained with Zombie NIR viability dye plus antibodies to CD3 (UCHT1), TCRgammadelta (11F2), TCRVgamma9 (IMMU360) and TCRVdelta2 (IMMU389). From human fetal and pediatric thymuses, sorted Vgamma9Vdelta2 and nonVgamma9Vdelta2 gammadelta thymocytes were used to generate bulk TRD and TRG CDR3 repertoires separately. Pediatric thymus tissue was obtained in Belgium from children undergoing cardiac surgery. The ages of the pediatric thymus donors in the study ranged between roughly 1 and 11 years. Thymic cell suspensions from fetal and post-natal thymuses were prepared as previously described. NonVgamma9Vdelta2 thymocytes were sorted as CD3+ gammadeltaTCR+ cells that did not have the Vgamma9+Vdelta2+ phenotype. Cells were sorted on a FACS Aria III cell sorter (BD Biosciences). For sequencing, an Illumina MiSeq was employed. The paper's data handling went like this. For the publicity analysis, the Vgamma9Vdelta2 and nonVgamma9Vdelta2 bulk CDR3 files from each subject were merged to form one combined repertoire per subject. Using base R and dplyr, CDR3 publicity was scored on a scale from 0 to 19 by checking each amino acid sequence across 9 single-cell datasets and some 10 bulk repertoires. Via CATT, TCRdb reprocessed the public reads, and rows with identical DNA were then joined. These V and J calls rely on TCRdb rather than the paper's analysis. In all, the sample holds about 1,200 delta-chain clones, and about a third of those were seen once. Of the sample, 5.5% to 7% is held by the ten largest clones.

The receptor was isolated from a child who underwent cardiac surgery and was recorded as healthy. Recombination joined TRDV2 with TRDJ1, with 7 bases matching TRDD3. The sample consisted of non-Vgamma9Vdelta2 gamma-delta T cells from the thymus. The cell subset or site label of this sample denotes: CD3+gammadeltaTCR+ thymocytes not co-expressing Vgamma9 and Vdelta2. CDR3 loop: CACDSCRGIPTDKLIF. The nucleotide sequence is given as TGTGCCTGTGACAGTTGTAGGGGGATCCCAACCGATAAACTCATCTTT.